This entry features one T cell receptor (beta chain) sequence. Generated by immunoSEQ multiplex PCR, the TCRdb table keeps only in-frame clones and is missing some. The data contain 150,000 to 180,000 clones, roughly nine tenths of them seen just once; the ten biggest clones take up about 0.55%. This specimen belongs to a study of blood T cell repertoires in COVID-19. Overall study: From T cells, B-cell-depleted T cells, or PBMCs came the material, which was cDNA or gDNA.

The CDR3 loop spans 12 amino acids. Germline V lookup: CDR1 LNHDA, CDR2 SQIVND (reference sequence). V dropped 7 bases and J dropped 5; count of bases not matched to a gene: 3. Source material: peripheral blood. The source of this sequence is a man between 50 and 59 years old with acute or convalescent COVID-19. V and J are TRBV19 and TRBJ1-2; TRBD1 matches 8 bases. The CDR3 is CASMDRDYGYTF. The CDR3 nucleotides read TGTGCCAGTATGGACAGGGATTATGGCTACACCTTC.